The 2 T cell receptor beta chains in this list originate from one sample, sequenced in a study of shared clonotypes between healthy human individuals. Data came from immunoSEQ multiplex PCR; TCRdb stores just in-frame clones and leaves some out. There are millions of clones in the sample; roughly 94% occur only once, and 0.13% lies in the top ten. The sample was naive CD4+ T cells sorted from blood. Described subset: CD45RA+ positively selected. The receptor source for this set is a man younger than 35 in good health.

The V call is TRBV5-8, the J call TRBJ1-1; D possibly corresponds to TRBD1 (5 bases). V lost 2 bases and J lost 4, with 15 bases in between. The CDR3 length is 15 residues. Germline lookup yields CDR1 SGHTS and CDR2 YDEGEE. Here the CDR3 DNA reads TGTGCCAGCAGCTTCGGTAACCGGGGGGGCACTGAAGCTTTCTTT. Encoded protein: CASSFGNRGGTEAFF. Full variable domain (missing parts from reference TRBV5-8 and TRBJ1-1): EAGVTQSPTHLIKTRGQQATLRCSPISGHTSVYWYQQALGLGLQFLLWYDEGEERNRGNFPPRFSGRQFPNYSSELNVNALELEDSALYLCASSFGNRGGTEAFFGQGTRLTVV.

With regard to this clone: The sample holds other DNA sequences that translate to the same CDR3. V gene TRBV20-1 combines with J gene TRBJ2-5; D is unresolved. Looked up from germline, CDR1 is DFQATT and CDR2 is SNEGSKA (reference sequence). The CDR3 is 9 residues long. The ends were cut back, 5 bases at V and 5 bases at J, with 3 bases in the middle. The CDR3 coding sequence is TGCAGTGCTGGCGAGACCCAGTACTTC. Its translation: CSAGETQYF.